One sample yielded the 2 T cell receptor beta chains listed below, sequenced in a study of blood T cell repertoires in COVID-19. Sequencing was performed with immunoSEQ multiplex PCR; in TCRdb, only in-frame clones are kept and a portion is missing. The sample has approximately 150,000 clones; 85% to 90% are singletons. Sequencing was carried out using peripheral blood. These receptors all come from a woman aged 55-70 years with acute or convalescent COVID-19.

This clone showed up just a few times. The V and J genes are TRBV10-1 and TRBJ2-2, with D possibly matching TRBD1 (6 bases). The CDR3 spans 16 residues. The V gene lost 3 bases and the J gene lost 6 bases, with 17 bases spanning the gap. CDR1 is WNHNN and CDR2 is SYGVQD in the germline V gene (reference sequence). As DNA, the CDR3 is TGCGCCAGCAGTGACCCGGTCAGGGGAACGCCCGGGGAGCTGTTTTTT. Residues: CASSDPVRGTPGELFF.

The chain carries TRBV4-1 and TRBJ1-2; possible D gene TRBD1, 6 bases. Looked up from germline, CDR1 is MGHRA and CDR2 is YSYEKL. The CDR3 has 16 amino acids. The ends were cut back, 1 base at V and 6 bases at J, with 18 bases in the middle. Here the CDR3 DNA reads TGCGCCAGCAGCCAAGCAAATCGGGCAGGGGAGAATGGCTACACCTTC. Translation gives CASSQANRAGENGYTF.